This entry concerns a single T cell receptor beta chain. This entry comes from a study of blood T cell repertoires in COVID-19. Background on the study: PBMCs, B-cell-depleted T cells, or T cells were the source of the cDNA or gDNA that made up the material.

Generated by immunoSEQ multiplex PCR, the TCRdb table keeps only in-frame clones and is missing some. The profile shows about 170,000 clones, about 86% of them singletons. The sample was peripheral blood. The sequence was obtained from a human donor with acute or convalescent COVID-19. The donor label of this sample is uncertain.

CDR3: CASSYVSDSQAFF. The CDR3 nucleotides are TGTGCCAGCAGTTACGTGTCTGACAGCCAAGCTTTCTTT. The rearrangement uses TRBV6-2 or TRBV6-3 and TRBJ1-1; possibly TRBD1 for D (5 bases). The CDR3 contains 13 residues. V lost 2 bases and J 9 bases, leaving 13 bases between the germline ends. Germline-derived CDR1 and CDR2 are MNHEY and SVGEGT.